Presented here are 2 T cell receptor beta chains from one specimen sequenced in a study of control samples from healthy donors and cancer patients. TCRdb's table, derived via immunoSEQ multiplex PCR, lists solely in-frame clones and lacks some. The sample contains 150,000 or so clones, over 85% of which appear only once. The specimen sequenced was blood. These receptors were taken from a man between 25 and 39 years old in good health.

This clone appeared once. The chain employs TRBV4-1 and TRBJ1-1, with 8 bases that match TRBD1. CDR1 MGHRA and CDR2 YSYEKL come from the germline V gene. The CDR3 runs to 15 residues. V trimming: 4 bases; J trimming: 0 bases; junction bases outside the gene matches: 4. CDR3 protein: CASSLGQGLNTEAFF. CDR3 coding DNA: TGCGCCAGCAGCCTAGGACAGGGCCTGAACACTGAAGCTTTCTTT.

The rearrangement joins TRBV2 to TRBJ2-3; no clear D. V shed 4 bases and J shed 4 bases, with 15 bases lying between them. Germline assignment: CDR1 SNHLY and CDR2 FYNNEI. The CDR3 spans 15 residues. CDR3 sequence: CASSGTILLADTQYF. The CDR3 DNA reads as TGTGCCAGCAGTGGAACGATCCTCCTGGCAGATACGCAGTATTTT.